Listed below are T cell receptor beta chains from one sample, sequenced in a study of immune heterogeneity within non-small cell lung tumors. TCRdb reprocessed the multiplex PCR reads via MiXCR and lists one record per CDR3 protein. Here the sample spans some 11,000 distinct CDR3 sequences, nearly 30% being singletons. Sequencing used lung tumor tissue. The source of these receptors is a woman in her 50s with non-small cell lung cancer. The CDR3 runs from the conserved cysteine through the conserved F or W. The D gene is left open where the match is weak. A clone size is listed for some rows: how often the clone was seen (once, few, many), or a class if it is expanded.

clone size	V gene	D gene	CDR3 length	J gene	CDR3 DNA	CDR3 protein
medium-sized	TRBV12-3/TRBV12-4	.	15	TRBJ1-5	TGTGCCAGCAGTTTCGGGGGCTACGGCAATCAGCCCCAGCATTTT	CASSFGGYGNQPQHF
.	TRBV29-1	TRBD1	14	TRBJ1-2	TGCAGCGTTGAAGATGCTCGGCAGGGGGACGGCTACACCTTC	CSVEDARQGDGYTF
.	TRBV7-8	.	16	TRBJ1-5	TGTGCCATCAGCTTACGGGGTGTAAGGGCCAATCAGCCCCAGCATTTT	CAISLRGVRANQPQHF
.	TRBV28	TRBD2	17	TRBJ2-1	TGTGCCAGCAGTTCCCCTTCTAGCGGGGGGGTCTACAATGAGCAGTTCTTC	CASSSPSSGGVYNEQFF
.	TRBV18	.	14	TRBJ2-3	TGTGCCAGCTCACCATCAGGGGGCACAGATACGCAGTATTTT	CASSPSGGTDTQYF
.	TRBV5-1	.	14	TRBJ2-7	TGCTCCAGCAGCTCGGGACAGCGGGCGGTCGAGCAGTACTTC	CSSSSGQRAVEQYF
few	TRBV5-1	.	16	TRBJ2-2	TGCGCCAGCAGCTCCACCGGGACTCCAAACACCGGGGAGCTGTTTTTT	CASSSTGTPNTGELFF
medium-sized	TRBV20-1	.	15	TRBJ1-6	TGCAGTGCTAAAAGGCCCGGCTCCTATAATTCACCCCTCCACTTT	CSAKRPGSYNSPLHF
medium-sized	TRBV20-1	TRBD2	14	TRBJ2-7	TGCAGTGCTAGAAGTCTAGCGGGAGGCGGGGAGCAGTACTTC	CSARSLAGGGEQYF
.	TRBV5-6	.	15	TRBJ1-6	TGTGCCAGCAGCTTTGGGGAGAGGGTGGCCTCACCCCTCCACTTT	CASSFGERVASPLHF
.	TRBV2	.	16	TRBJ1-5	TGTGCCAGCAGTGACTTCGACCGTGGGGGCAATCAGCCCCAGCATTTT	CASSDFDRGGNQPQHF
.	TRBV28	TRBD1	15	TRBJ2-3	TGTGCCAACAAAGACAGGGGGCTTGGCACAGATACGCAGTATTTT	CANKDRGLGTDTQYF
.	TRBV7-9	.	15	TRBJ2-5	TGTGCCAGCAGCTTAAGCCCCGGGGGGCGAGAGACCCAGTACTTC	CASSLSPGGRETQYF
many	TRBV5-1	.	13	TRBJ2-1	TGCGCCAGCAGCTTGGTGCCTAGCGATGAGCAGTTCTTC	CASSLVPSDEQFF
many	TRBV24-1	.	12	TRBJ2-7	TGTGCCACCAGTGATGGCAGTTACGAGCAGTACTTC	CATSDGSYEQYF
few	TRBV6-1	.	14	TRBJ2-3	TGTGCCAGCAGTTTGTTGGAGGGCACAGATACGCAGTATTTT	CASSLLEGTDTQYF
medium-sized	TRBV12-3/TRBV12-4	TRBD1	14	TRBJ2-1	TGTGCCAGCAGTCCGACAGGGCCATACAATGAGCAGTTCTTC	CASSPTGPYNEQFF
few	TRBV4-2	TRBD1	17	TRBJ1-1	TGTGCCAGCAGCCTCCTTAGAGGAGACAGGGCAAACACTGAAGCTTTCTTT	CASSLLRGDRANTEAFF
.	TRBV5-1	.	15	TRBJ2-5	TGCGCCAGCAGCTCCCGGGCCGAGCGGTGGGAGACCCAGTACTTC	CASSSRAERWETQYF
many	TRBV18	.	15	TRBJ2-3	TGTGCCAGCTCACGGGAGTATTTGAGCACAGATACGCAGTATTTT	CASSREYLSTDTQYF
many	TRBV6-1	.	14	TRBJ1-2	TGTGCCAGCAGACCCGGGGGGAGCTCCCATGGCTACACCTTC	CASRPGGSSHGYTF
medium-sized	TRBV18	.	13	TRBJ2-7	TGTGCCAGCTCACCGCGGGGCCCCTACGAGCAGTACTTC	CASSPRGPYEQYF
.	TRBV9	TRBD1	14	TRBJ2-1	TGTGCCAGCAGCGTATCAGGGGGCTTCAATGAGCAGTTCTTC	CASSVSGGFNEQFF